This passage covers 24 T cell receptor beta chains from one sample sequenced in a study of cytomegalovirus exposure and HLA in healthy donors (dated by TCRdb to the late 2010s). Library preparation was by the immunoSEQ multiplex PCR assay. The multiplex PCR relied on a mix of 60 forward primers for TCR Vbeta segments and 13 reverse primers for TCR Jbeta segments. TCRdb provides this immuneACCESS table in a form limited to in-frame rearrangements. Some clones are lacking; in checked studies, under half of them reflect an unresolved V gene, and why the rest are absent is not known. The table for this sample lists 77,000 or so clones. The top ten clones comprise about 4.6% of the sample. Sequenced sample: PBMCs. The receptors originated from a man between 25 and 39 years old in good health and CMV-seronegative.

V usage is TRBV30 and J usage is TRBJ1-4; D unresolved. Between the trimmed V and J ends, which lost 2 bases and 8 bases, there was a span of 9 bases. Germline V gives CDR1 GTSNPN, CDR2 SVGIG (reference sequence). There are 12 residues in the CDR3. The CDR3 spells CAWSRRREKLFF. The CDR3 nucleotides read TGTGCCTGGAGTCGCCGGAGGGAAAAACTGTTTTTT.

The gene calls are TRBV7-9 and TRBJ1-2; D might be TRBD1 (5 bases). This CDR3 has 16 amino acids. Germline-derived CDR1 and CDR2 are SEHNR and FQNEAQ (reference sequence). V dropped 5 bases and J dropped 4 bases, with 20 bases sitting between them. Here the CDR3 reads CASSPDKGRHGYGYTF. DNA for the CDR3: TGTGCCAGCAGCCCGGATAAGGGGAGGCACGGCTATGGCTACACCTTC.

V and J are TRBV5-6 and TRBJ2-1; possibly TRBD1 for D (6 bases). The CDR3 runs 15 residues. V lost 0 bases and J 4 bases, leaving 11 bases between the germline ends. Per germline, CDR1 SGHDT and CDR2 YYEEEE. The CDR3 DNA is TGTGCCAGCAGCTTGGGGGACACCCCTTACAATGAGCAGTTCTTC. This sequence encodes CASSLGDTPYNEQFF.

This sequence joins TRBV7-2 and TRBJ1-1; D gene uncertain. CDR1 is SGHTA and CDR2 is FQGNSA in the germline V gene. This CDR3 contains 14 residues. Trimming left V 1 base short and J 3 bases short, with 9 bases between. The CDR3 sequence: CASSLVGGYTEAFF. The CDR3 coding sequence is TGTGCCAGCAGCTTAGTGGGCGGGTACACTGAAGCTTTCTTT.

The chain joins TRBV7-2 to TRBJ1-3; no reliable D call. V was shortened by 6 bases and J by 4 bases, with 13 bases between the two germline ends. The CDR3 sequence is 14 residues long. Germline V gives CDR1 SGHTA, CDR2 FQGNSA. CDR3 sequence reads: CASSTTRGGNTIYF. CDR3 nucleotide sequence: TGTGCCAGCAGTACAACTAGAGGGGGAAACACCATATATTTT.

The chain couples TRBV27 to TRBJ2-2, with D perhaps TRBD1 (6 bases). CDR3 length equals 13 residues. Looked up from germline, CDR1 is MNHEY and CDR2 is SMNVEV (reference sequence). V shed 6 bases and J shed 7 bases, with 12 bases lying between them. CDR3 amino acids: CASRHQGLGELFF. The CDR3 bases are TGTGCCAGCAGGCATCAGGGGCTCGGGGAGCTGTTTTTT.

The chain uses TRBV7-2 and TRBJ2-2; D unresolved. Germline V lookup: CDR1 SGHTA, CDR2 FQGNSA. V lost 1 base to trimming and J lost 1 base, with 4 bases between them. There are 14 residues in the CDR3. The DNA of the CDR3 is TGTGCCAGCAGCTTAGGGCAGAACACCGGGGAGCTGTTTTTT. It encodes CASSLGQNTGELFF.

Here the CDR3 DNA reads TGTGCCGTCACATCGAACACTGAAGCTTTCTTT. This gives the protein CAVTSNTEAFF. This chain connects TRBV6-5 to TRBJ1-1; no clear D. The CDR3 is 11 amino acids. Germline V gene lookup returns CDR1 MNHEY and CDR2 SVGAGI. V lost 11 bases, J lost 1 base, and 8 bases lay in between.

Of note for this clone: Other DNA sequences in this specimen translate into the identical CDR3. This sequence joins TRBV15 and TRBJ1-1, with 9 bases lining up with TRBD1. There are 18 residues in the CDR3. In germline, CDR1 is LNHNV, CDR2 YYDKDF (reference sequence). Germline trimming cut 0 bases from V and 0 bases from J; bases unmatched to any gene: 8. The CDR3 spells CATSRDLKTGGMNTEAFF. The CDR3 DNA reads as TGTGCCACCAGCAGAGACCTCAAAACAGGGGGCATGAACACTGAAGCTTTCTTT.

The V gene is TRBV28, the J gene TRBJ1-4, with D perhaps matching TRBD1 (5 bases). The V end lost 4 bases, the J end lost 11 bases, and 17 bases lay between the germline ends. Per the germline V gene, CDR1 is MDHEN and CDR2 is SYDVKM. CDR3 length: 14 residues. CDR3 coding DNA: TGTGCCAGCAGTTCCGTGAGCGGGGCGAGTAAACTGTTTTTT. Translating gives CASSSVSGASKLFF.

The CDR3 loop is CASSLVSSGLDEQYF. CDR3 DNA sequence: TGTGCCAGCAGCTTAGTAAGTAGCGGGCTCGACGAGCAGTACTTC. The rearrangement uses TRBV7-2 and TRBJ2-7; 7 nucleotides match TRBD2. The CDR3 covers 15 residues. The germline gives CDR1 SGHTA, CDR2 FQGNSA. The junction had 8 bases not matched to a gene; V was cut back by 1 base and J by 5 bases.

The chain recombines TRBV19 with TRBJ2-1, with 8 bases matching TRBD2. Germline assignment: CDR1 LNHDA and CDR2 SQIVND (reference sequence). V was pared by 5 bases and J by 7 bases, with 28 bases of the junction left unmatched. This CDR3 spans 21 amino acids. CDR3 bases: TGTGCCAGTAGTTCCCCAGAGACTAGCGCGGGATCGGGCCAAGGGAGTAATGAGCAGTTCTTC. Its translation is CASSSPETSAGSGQGSNEQFF. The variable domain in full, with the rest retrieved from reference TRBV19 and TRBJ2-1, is DGGITQSPKYLFRKEGQNVTLSCEQNLNHDAMYWYRQDPGQGLRLIYYSQIVNDFQKGDIAEGYSVSREKKESFPLTVTSAQKNPTAFYLCASSSPETSAGSGQGSNEQFFGPGTRLTVL.

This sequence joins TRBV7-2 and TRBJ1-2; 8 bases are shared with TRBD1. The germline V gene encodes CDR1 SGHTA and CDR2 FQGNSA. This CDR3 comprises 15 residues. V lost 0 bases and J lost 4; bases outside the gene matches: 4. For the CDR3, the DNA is TGTGCCAGCAGCTTAGCGACAGGACAGGGCTATGGCTACACCTTC. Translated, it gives CASSLATGQGYGYTF.

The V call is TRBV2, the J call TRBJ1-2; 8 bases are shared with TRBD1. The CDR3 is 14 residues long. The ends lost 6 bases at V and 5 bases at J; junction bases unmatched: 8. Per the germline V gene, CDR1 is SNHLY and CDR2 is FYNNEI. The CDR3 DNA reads TGTGCCAGCAGAGCTGACAGGGGTATATATGGCTACACCTTC. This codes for CASRADRGIYGYTF.

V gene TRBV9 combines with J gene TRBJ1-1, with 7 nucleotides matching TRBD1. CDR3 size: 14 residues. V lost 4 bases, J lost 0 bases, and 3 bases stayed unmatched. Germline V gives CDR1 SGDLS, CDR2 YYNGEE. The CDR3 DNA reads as TGTGCCAGCAGCCCAGGGGGGATGAACACTGAAGCTTTCTTT. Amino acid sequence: CASSPGGMNTEAFF.

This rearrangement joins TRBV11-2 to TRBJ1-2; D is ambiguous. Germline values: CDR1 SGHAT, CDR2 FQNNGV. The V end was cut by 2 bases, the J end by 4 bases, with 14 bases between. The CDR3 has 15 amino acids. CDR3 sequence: CASSLPGSMVYGYTF. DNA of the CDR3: TGTGCCAGCAGCTTACCGGGATCTATGGTCTATGGCTACACCTTC.

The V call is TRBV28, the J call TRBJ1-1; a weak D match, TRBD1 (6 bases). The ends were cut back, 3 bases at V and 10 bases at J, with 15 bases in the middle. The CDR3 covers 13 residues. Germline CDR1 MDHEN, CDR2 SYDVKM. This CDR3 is CASSLGIGGVAFF. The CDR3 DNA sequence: TGTGCCAGCAGTTTGGGTATAGGGGGGGTAGCTTTCTTT.

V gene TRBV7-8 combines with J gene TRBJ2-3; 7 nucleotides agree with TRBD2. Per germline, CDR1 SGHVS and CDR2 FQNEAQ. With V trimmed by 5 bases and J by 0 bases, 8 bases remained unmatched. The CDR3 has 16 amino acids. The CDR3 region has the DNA TGTGCCAGCAGCCGAGGACTAGACACTAGCACAGATACGCAGTATTTT. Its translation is CASSRGLDTSTDTQYF.

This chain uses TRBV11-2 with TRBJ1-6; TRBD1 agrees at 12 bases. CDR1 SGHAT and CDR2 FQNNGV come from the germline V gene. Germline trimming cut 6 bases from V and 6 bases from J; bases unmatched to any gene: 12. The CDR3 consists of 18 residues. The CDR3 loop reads CASSLSGQGALGNSPLHF. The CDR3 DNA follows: TGTGCCAGCAGTCTCTCGGGACAGGGGGCTTTGGGTAATTCACCCCTCCACTTT. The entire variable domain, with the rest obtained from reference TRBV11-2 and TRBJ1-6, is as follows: EAGVAQSPRYKIIEKRQSVAFWCNPISGHATLYWYQQILGQGPKLLIQFQNNGVVDDSQLPKDRFSAERLKGVDSTLKIQPAKLEDSAVYLCASSLSGQGALGNSPLHFGNGTRLTVT.

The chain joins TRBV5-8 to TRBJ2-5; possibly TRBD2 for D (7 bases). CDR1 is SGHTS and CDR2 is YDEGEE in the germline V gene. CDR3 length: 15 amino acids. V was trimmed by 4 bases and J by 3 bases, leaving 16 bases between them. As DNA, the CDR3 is TGTGCCAGCAGCCGAAGGGGGAGGGCAGAAGAGACCCAGTACTTC. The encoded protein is CASSRRGRAEETQYF.

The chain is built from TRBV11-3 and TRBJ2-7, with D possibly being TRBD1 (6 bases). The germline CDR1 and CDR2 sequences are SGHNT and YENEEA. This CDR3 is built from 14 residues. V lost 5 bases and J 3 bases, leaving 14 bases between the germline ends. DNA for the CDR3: TGTGCCAGCAGCGGTGGACAGAGCCTCTACGAGCAGTACTTC. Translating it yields CASSGGQSLYEQYF.

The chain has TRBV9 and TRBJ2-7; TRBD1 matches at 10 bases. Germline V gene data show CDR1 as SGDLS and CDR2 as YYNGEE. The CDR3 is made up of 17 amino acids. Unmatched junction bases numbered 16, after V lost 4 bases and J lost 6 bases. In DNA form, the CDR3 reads TGTGCCAGCAGCACCGGCTTCGGGACAGGGGATCCGGGCGAGCAGTACTTC. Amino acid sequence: CASSTGFGTGDPGEQYF.

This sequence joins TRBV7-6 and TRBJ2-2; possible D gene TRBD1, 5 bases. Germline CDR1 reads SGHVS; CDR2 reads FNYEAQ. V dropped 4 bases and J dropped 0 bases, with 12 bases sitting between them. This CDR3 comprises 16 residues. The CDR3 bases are TGTGCCAGCAGCTCCTGGACACTAACGAACACCGGGGAGCTGTTTTTT. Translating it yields CASSSWTLTNTGELFF.

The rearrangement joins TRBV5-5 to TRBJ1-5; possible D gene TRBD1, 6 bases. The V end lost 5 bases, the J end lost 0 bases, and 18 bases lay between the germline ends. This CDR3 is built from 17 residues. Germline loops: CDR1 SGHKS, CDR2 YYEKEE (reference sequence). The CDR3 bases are TGTGCCAGCAGTTATTTTTTACAGGGATTTAGCAATCAGCCCCAGCATTTT. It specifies CASSYFLQGFSNQPQHF.